The 13 T cell receptor beta chains below were found in one sample sequenced in a study of T cell responses to AZD1222 COVID-19 vaccine. Data came from immunoSEQ multiplex PCR; TCRdb stores just in-frame clones and leaves some out. The sample records about 84,000 clones, around nine tenths being singletons. Sequencing used peripheral blood, obtained 28 days after the second AZD1222 dose. The source of these receptors is an adult who received the AZD1222 COVID-19 vaccine.

The CDR3 nucleotides read TGTGCCAGCAGTTTTGGGAACGGCGCGAACACTGAAGCTTTCTTT. Protein product: CASSFGNGANTEAFF. The chain links TRBV27 to TRBJ1-1; D is unresolved. Germline CDR1 and CDR2: MNHEY and SMNVEV (reference sequence). The CDR3 runs to 15 residues. The V end was cut by 3 bases, the J end by 1 base, with 12 bases between.

The CDR3 loop reads CASSLDGGAYEQYF. DNA for the CDR3: TGTGCCAGCAGCTTGGACGGGGGAGCCTACGAGCAGTACTTC. The rearrangement joins TRBV5-5 to TRBJ2-7; the D gene is possibly TRBD2 (6 bases). The germline V and J ends were trimmed by 0 bases and 2 bases, with 9 bases remaining between them. CDR1 is SGHKS, CDR2 YYEKEE, per germline (reference sequence). The CDR3 has 14 residues.

V usage is TRBV5-1 and J usage is TRBJ1-1; weak D call: TRBD1 (5 bases). Trimming removed 4 bases from V and 1 base from J, with 8 bases in between. The CDR3 contains 13 residues. From germline, CDR1 is SGHRS and CDR2 YFSETQ. The CDR3 spells CASSLGENTEAFF. Here the CDR3 DNA reads TGCGCCAGCAGCCTGGGGGAGAACACTGAAGCTTTCTTT.

The chain has TRBV5-1 and TRBJ1-4; 10 nucleotides line up with TRBD1. The CDR3 contains 16 residues. Losses at the gene ends were 4 bases for V and 6 bases for J; bases not matched to a gene: 9. Germline loops: CDR1 SGHRS, CDR2 YFSETQ. CDR3 sequence reads: CASSPSRGTGDEKLFF. The CDR3 DNA sequence: TGCGCCAGCAGCCCGTCCCGGGGGACAGGGGATGAAAAACTGTTTTTT.

V and J are TRBV9 and TRBJ2-5; D gene ambiguous. Germline lookup yields CDR1 SGDLS and CDR2 YYNGEE. V lost 0 bases and J lost 4, with 10 bases in between. The CDR3 loop spans 14 amino acids. This CDR3 is CASSVDSIRETQYF. The CDR3 coding sequence is TGTGCCAGCAGCGTAGACAGTATCCGAGAGACCCAGTACTTC.

The CDR3 region has the DNA TGTGCCAGCTCACCAGGACCAACGAACACTGAAGCTTTCTTT. It yields the protein CASSPGPTNTEAFF. The rearrangement joins TRBV18 to TRBJ1-1, with D unresolved. This CDR3 spans 14 amino acids. Trimming cost V 2 bases and J 1 base, with 8 bases left between them. Germline V gene data show CDR1 as KGHSH and CDR2 as LQKENI.

The CDR3 nucleotides are TGTGCCATCAGGGGGACAGGGGGAACCGGGGAGCTGTTTTTT. Protein sequence: CAIRGTGGTGELFF. The V call is TRBV10-3, the J call TRBJ2-2; TRBD1 agrees at 11 bases. Germline values: CDR1 ENHRY, CDR2 SYGVKD. The CDR3 consists of 14 residues. The trim removed 6 bases at V and 5 bases at J, leaving 2 bases unmatched.

V usage is TRBV5-1 and J usage is TRBJ2-3, with 10 bases lining up with TRBD2. The CDR3 has 17 amino acids. The ends lost 4 bases at V and 3 bases at J; junction bases unmatched: 11. The germline CDR1 and CDR2 sequences are SGHRS and YFSETQ. CDR3: CASSPYPSGGLTDTQYF. CDR3 DNA sequence: TGCGCCAGCAGCCCTTATCCTAGCGGGGGTTTGACAGATACGCAGTATTTT.

This clone was seen a single time. The chain uses TRBV24-1 and TRBJ2-2; possible D gene TRBD1, 5 bases. Trimming removed 2 bases from V and 4 bases from J, with 13 bases in between. Looked up from germline, CDR1 is KGHDR and CDR2 is SFDVKD. The CDR3 runs 16 residues. In DNA form, the CDR3 reads TGTGCCACCAGTGATTGGCAGGGTGCGAGCACCGGGGAGCTGTTTTTT. This codes for CATSDWQGASTGELFF.

This sequence joins TRBV5-1 and TRBJ1-1; D may be TRBD1 (6 bases). V dropped 6 bases and J dropped 4 bases, with 16 bases sitting between them. From germline, CDR1 is SGHRS and CDR2 YFSETQ. The CDR3 has 14 amino acids. The CDR3 sequence is CASKNTGWGTEAFF. The DNA of the CDR3 is TGCGCCAGCAAAAATACAGGGTGGGGCACTGAAGCTTTCTTT.

V is TRBV7-2 and J is TRBJ1-2; the D gene is possibly TRBD1 (5 bases). The CDR3 length is 14 residues. V shed 5 bases and J shed 4 bases, with 14 bases lying between them. Per germline, CDR1 SGHTA and CDR2 FQGNSA. The CDR3 region is CASSQGAGSYGYTF. CDR3 bases: TGTGCCAGCAGCCAAGGTGCAGGGAGCTATGGCTACACCTTC.

The rearrangement joins TRBV28 to TRBJ2-7; 11 bases are a match to TRBD1. Germline lookup yields CDR1 MDHEN and CDR2 SYDVKM. CDR3 length: 14 residues. The V and J ends lost 8 bases and 4 bases, in that order; junction bases with no gene match: 7. The CDR3 DNA follows: TGTGCCAGCCACTCCGGGACAGGGGGGTACGAGCAGTACTTC. This sequence encodes CASHSGTGGYEQYF.

The chain uses TRBV7-2 and TRBJ2-3, with a tentative D call TRBD1 (6 bases). V dropped 3 bases and J dropped 2 bases, with 12 bases sitting between them. The CDR3 extends over 15 amino acids. Germline V gene data show CDR1 as SGHTA and CDR2 as FQGNSA. The CDR3 is CASSFPRGNTDTQYF. CDR3 sequence (DNA): TGTGCCAGCAGCTTCCCCAGGGGCAACACAGATACGCAGTATTTT.